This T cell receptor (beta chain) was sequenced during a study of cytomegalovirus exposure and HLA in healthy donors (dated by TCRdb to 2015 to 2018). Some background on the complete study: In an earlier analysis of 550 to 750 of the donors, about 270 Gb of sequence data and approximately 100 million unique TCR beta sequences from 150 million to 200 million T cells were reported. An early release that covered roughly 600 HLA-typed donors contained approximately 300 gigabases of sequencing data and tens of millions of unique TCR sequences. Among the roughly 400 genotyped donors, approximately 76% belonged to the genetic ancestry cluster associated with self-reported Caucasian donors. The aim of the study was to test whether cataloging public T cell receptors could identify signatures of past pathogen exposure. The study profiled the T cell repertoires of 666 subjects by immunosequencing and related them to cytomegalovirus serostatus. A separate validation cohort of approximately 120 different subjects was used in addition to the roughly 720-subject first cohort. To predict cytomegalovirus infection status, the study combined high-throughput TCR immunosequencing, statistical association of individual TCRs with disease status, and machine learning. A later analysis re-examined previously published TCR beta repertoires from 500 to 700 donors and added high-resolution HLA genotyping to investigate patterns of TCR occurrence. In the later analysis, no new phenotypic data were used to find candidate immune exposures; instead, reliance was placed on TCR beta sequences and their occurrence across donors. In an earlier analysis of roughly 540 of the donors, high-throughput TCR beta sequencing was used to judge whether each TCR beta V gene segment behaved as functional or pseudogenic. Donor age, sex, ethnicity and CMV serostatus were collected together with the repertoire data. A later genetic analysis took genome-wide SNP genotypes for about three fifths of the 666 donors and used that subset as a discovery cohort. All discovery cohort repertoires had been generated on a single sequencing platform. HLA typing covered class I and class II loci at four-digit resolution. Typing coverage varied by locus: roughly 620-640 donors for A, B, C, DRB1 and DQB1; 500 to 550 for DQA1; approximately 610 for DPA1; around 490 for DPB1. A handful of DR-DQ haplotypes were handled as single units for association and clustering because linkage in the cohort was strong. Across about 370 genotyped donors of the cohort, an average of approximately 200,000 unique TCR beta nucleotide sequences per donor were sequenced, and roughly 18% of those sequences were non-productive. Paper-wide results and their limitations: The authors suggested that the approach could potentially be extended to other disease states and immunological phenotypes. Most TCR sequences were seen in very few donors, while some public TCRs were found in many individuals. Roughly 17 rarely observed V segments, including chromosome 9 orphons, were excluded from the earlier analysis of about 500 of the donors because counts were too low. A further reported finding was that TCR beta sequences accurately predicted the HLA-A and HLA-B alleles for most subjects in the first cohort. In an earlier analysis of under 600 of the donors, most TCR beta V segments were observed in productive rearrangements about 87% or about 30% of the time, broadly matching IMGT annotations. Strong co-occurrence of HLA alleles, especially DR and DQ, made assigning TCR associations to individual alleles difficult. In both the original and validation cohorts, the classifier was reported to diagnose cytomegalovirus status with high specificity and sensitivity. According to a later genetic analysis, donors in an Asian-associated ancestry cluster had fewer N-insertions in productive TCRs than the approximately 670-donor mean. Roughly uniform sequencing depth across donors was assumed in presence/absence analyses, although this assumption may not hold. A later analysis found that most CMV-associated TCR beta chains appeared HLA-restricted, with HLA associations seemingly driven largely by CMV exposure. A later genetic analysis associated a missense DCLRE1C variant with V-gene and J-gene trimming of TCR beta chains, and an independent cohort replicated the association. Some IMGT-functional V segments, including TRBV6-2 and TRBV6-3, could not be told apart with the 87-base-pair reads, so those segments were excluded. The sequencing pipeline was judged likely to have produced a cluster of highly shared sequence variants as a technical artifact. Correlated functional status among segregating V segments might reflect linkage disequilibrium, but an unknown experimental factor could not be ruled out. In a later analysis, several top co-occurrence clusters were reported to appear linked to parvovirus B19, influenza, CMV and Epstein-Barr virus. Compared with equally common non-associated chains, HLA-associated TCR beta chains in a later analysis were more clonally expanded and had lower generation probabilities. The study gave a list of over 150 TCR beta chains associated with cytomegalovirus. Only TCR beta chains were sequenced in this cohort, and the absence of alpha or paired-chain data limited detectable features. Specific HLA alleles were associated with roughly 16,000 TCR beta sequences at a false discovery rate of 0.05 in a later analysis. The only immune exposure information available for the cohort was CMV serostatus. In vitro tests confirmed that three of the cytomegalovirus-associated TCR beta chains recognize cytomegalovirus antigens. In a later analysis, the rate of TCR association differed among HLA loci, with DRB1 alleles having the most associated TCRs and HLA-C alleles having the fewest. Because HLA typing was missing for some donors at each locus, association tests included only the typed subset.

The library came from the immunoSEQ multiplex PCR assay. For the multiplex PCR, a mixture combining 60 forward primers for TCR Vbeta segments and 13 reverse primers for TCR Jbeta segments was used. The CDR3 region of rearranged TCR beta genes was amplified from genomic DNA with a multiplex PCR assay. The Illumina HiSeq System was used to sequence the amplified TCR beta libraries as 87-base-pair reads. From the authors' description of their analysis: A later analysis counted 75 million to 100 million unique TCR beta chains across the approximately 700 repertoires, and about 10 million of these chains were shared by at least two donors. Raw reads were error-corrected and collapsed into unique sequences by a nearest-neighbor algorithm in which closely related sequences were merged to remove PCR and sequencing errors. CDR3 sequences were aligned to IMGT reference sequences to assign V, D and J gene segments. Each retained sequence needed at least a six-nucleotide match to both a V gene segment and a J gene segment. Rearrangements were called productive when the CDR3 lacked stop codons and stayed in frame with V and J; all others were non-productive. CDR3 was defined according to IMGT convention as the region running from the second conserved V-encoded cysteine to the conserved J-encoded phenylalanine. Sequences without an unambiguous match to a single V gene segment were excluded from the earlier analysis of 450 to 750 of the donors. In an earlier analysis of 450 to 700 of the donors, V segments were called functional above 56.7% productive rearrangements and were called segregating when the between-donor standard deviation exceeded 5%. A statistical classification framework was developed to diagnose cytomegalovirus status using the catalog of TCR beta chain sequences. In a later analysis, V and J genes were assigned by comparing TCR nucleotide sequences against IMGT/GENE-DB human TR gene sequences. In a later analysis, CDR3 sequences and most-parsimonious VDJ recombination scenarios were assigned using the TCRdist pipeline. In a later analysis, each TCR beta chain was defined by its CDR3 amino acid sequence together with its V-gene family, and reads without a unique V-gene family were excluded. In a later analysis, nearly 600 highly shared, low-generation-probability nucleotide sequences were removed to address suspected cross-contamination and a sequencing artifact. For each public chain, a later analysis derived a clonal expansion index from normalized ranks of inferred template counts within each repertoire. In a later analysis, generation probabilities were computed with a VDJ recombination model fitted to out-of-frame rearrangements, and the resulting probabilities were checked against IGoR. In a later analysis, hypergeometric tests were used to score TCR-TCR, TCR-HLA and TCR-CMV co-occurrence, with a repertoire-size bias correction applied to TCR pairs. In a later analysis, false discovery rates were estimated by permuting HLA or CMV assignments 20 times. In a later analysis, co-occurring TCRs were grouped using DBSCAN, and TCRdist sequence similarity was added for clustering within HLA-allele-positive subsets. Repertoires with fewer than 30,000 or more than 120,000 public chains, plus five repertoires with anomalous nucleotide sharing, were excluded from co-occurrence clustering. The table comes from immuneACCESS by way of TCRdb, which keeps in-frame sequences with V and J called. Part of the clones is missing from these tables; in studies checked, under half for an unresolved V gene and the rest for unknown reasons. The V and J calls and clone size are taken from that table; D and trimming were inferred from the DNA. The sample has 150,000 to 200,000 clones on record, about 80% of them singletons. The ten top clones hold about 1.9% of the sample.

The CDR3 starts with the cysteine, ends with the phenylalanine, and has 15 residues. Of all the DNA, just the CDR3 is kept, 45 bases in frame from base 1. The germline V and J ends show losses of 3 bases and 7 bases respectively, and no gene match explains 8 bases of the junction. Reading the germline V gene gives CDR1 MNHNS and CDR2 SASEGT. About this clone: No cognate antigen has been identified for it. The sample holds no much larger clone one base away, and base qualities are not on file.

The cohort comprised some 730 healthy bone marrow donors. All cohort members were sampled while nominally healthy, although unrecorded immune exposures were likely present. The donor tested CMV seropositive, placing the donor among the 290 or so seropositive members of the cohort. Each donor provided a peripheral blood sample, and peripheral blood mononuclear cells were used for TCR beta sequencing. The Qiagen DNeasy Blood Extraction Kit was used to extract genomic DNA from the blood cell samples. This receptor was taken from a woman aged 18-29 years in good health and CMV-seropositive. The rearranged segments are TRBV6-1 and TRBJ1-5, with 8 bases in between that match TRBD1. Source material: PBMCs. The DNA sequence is TGTGCCAGCAGTGATCGCGGACAGGGTTGGCAGCCCCAGCATTTT. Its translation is CASSDRGQGWQPQHF.